This entry features one TCR beta chain sequence. As yet, its antigen is unknown. The data stem from a study of beta chain features in type 1 diabetes. Study-level findings and limits: Type 1 diabetes patients showed a moderate but significant shortening of TCRB CDR3s in all four CD4+ subsets.

Sequenced material consisted of expressed TCRB transcripts (all of the isolated RNA was reverse transcribed). Assay used: immunoSEQ multiplex PCR; TCRdb lists only in-frame clones, some missing. The table lists approximately 160,000 clones, about 9.4% of them singletons. Germline V gives CDR1 SQVTM, CDR2 ANQGSEA. V shed 4 bases and J shed 0 bases, with 13 bases lying between them. The CDR3 contains 14 residues. The genes are TRBV29-1 and TRBJ2-7; a possible D gene is TRBD1 (6 bases). The receptor was isolated from a man between 25 and 39 years old with type 1 diabetes. Sequenced material: central memory CD4+ T cells from blood. CDR3 in DNA: TGCAGCGTTGTGGGCTGGGACATCTCCTACGAGCAGTACTTC. As protein: CSVVGWDISYEQYF.